Included here is one T cell receptor (beta chain) sequence, with context. The specificity of this receptor is unknown. Base qualities are not provided; no much larger clone lies one nucleotide away. Library method: RT-PCR. Reads for this sample came from an Illumina HiSeq 2500. TCRdb took the public reads, trimmed them with fastp at Q25, ran MiXCR for clone calling and kept in-frame beta chains. Entries are consolidated by CDR3 protein sequence, retaining the most common genes and DNA. The sample includes 300,000 to 350,000 distinct CDR3 sequences, with 21% observed a single time. Roughly a tenth of the sample comes from the top ten. The data belong to a study of response to subunit inactivated influenza vaccine (dated by TCRdb to the late 2010s). The study in broad terms: Deep quantitative profiling of the T cell receptor repertoire was used in the study to follow responses to a trivalent subunit inactivated influenza vaccine. General findings and caveats noted by the study authors: It was suggested by the authors that each seasonal influenza vaccination may recruit only a limited number of new T cells.

CDR3 length: 13 amino acids, cysteine to phenylalanine. Of the read, only the CDR3 DNA is kept; its 39 bases are in frame from base 1. CDR1 KGHSH and CDR2 LQKENI were looked up in the germline V gene. V is clipped by 2 bases and J by 5 bases, and the sequence between their germline boundaries is 9 bases long. The sequenced sample was PBMCs from blood, obtained around 22 months after vaccination. The sequence derives from a man aged 45-69 years who received an inactivated influenza vaccine. Donor details come from another sample of the same person, matched by shared clones. Rearrangement joined TRBV18 to TRBJ2-5; no D gene can be assigned with confidence. The bases are TGTGCCAGCTCACCATCGACTGGGGAGACCCAGTACTTC. It specifies CASSPSTGETQYF.